This T cell receptor (beta chain) was observed in a study of control samples from healthy donors and cancer patients. CDR3 length equals 14 residues. V was pared by 4 bases and J by 6 bases, with 15 bases between. Germline values: CDR1 SGHRS, CDR2 YFSETQ. Profiled with immunoSEQ multiplex PCR; TCRdb holds only in-frame clones, not every one. The repertoire holds around 68,000 clones, approximately 83% seen once, with approximately 14% in the top ten. Material: blood. The receptor was derived from a man aged 60 to 75 in good health. The rearrangement links TRBV5-1 to TRBJ2-3; tentatively, D is TRBD1 or TRBD2 (5 bases each). The CDR3 sequence is CASSPGAPEDTQYF. The DNA of the CDR3 is TGCGCCAGCAGCCCCGGGGCCCCCGAGGATACGCAGTATTTT.